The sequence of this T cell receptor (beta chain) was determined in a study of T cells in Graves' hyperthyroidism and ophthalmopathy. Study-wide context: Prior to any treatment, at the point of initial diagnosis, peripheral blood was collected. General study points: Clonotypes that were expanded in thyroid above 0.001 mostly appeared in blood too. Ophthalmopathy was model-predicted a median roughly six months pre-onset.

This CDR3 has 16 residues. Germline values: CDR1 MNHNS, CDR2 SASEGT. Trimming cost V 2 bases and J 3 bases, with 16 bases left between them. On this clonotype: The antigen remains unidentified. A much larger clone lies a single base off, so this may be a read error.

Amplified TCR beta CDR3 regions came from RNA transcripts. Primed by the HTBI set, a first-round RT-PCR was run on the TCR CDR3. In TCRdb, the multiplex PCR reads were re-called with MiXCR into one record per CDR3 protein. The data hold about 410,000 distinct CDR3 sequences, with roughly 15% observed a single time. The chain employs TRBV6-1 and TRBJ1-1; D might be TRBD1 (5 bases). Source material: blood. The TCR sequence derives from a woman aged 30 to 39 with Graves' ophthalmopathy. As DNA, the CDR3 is TGTGCCAGCAGTGAAAGGGGCCCCCGACTGCACACTGAAGCTTTCTTT. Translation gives CASSERGPRLHTEAFF.